Reported below is one T cell receptor beta chain. Its matching antigen is unknown. With 3 bases removed from V and 4 bases from J, the gap between germline ends came to 15 bases. The CDR3 totals 15 residues. The V gene's germline CDR1 is KGHSH and CDR2 LQKENI. The sample comes from a study of cytomegalovirus exposure and HLA in healthy donors. Findings and caveats of the study: CMV serostatus alone was available as immune exposure information. A later analysis showed that HLA-associated TCR beta chains had undergone more clonal expansion than equally common others. Rare TCR sequences predominated, though certain public TCRs were found in many donors.

The PCR used 60 Vbeta and 13 Jbeta primers. The assay was immunoSEQ multiplex PCR, and TCRdb's table has in-frame clones only and misses some. The sample lists some 100,000 clones; approximately 74% were seen once. The gene calls are TRBV18 and TRBJ2-5; D remains ambiguous. The clonotype was recovered from a woman in her forties or fifties in good health and CMV-seropositive. The sequencing input was PBMCs. DNA for the CDR3: TGTGCCAGCTCACCGGGTGTAGGCGGCGGAGAGACCCAGTACTTC. Encoded protein: CASSPGVGGGETQYF.